Sequencing of this T cell receptor beta chain was carried out in a study of siplizumab effects on memory and regulatory T cells. Whole-study findings and limits: No assignable naive or memory phenotype existed for roughly 80-96% of proliferating CD4+ or CD8+ clones. Memory T cells appeared less diverse than naive cells, which seemed to contribute substantially to alloresponse.

Per individual sample, around 9.1 x 10^4 TCR templates were assayed. TCRdb's copy holds only in-frame clones and misses some; the assay was immunoSEQ multiplex PCR. The table includes some 100,000 clones, roughly 94% detected once. In the case of this clone: Antigen unknown.

Trimming took off 1 base at V and 6 bases at J, with 10 bases between the two ends. This CDR3 region has 13 residues. From germline, CDR1 is SGHTA and CDR2 FQGNSA. This sequence originates from a human donor in good health. Sequences were obtained from Tregs sorted from blood. V and J are TRBV7-2 and TRBJ2-7, with D tentatively TRBD2 (6 bases). CDR3 residues: CASSLVRRGEQYF. CDR3 bases: TGTGCCAGCAGCTTAGTGAGGAGGGGCGAGCAGTACTTC.